The text below deals with one T cell receptor (beta chain). The data were obtained in a study of control samples from healthy donors and cancer patients. Data came from immunoSEQ multiplex PCR; TCRdb stores just in-frame clones and leaves some out. There are roughly 200,000 clones in the sample; over 90% occur only once, and over 1.2% lies in the top ten. Sample: blood. The receptor comes from a man aged 50-59 years in good health.

The CDR3 bases are TGCGCCAGCAGCGCCTGGACTAGCGGAGGCACAGATACGCAGTATTTT. Encoded protein: CASSAWTSGGTDTQYF. The gene calls are TRBV5-1 and TRBJ2-3; 10 positions agree with TRBD2. This CDR3 contains 16 residues. Germline loops: CDR1 SGHRS, CDR2 YFSETQ. The V and J ends lost 4 bases and 1 base, in that order; junction bases with no gene match: 6.